This entry describes one T cell receptor beta chain. Its antigen remains unidentified. Some clones are missing from TCRdb's copy, which holds only in-frame ones; the method was immunoSEQ multiplex PCR. Here the sample spans under 350,000 clones, approximately 86% being singletons. The germline gives CDR1 SGHVS, CDR2 FQNEAQ. The CDR3 has 18 amino acids. Trimming pared 0 bases from V and 0 bases from J, leaving 15 bases between. This entry belongs to a study of cytomegalovirus exposure and HLA in healthy donors. Study results and limitations: The tendency of first-cohort TCR clusters to co-occur in the roughly 130 validation repertoires emerged from a later analysis. 150 to 200 TCR beta chains were listed as cytomegalovirus-associated. With high specificity and sensitivity, the classifier reportedly diagnosed cytomegalovirus status.

The sequence derives from a woman under 30 in good health and CMV-seronegative. Source material: PBMCs. The V call is TRBV7-8, the J call TRBJ1-5; a possible D gene is TRBD1 (5 bases). The CDR3 nucleotides read TGTGCCAGCAGCTTAGCTCGGATCGGGGGTTATAGCAATCAGCCCCAGCATTTT. Amino acids: CASSLARIGGYSNQPQHF.